Listed below are T cell receptor beta chains from one sample, sequenced in a study of somatic mutations in T cells in chronic GVHD. Assay: immunoSEQ multiplex PCR; the TCRdb copy retains only in-frame clones and omits some. The table lists about 13,000 clones, over 65% of them singletons. The material sequenced was Vbeta20-negative CD4+ T cells from blood. The receptors shown here come from a male patient aged 50 to 59 with chronic graft-versus-host disease. The graft donor may have given rise to some T cells. The CDR3 runs from the conserved cysteine through the conserved F or W. Fields, in order: V gene, clone size, J gene, D gene, CDR3 DNA, CDR3 protein. A D gene is named only where the DNA matches it firmly. Expanded clones are given a class, and other clones once, few, many or no size at all.

TRBV18	-	TRBJ2-3	-	TGTGCCAGCTCACCACCCAGCGGGACAACAGATACGCAGTATTTT	CASSPPSGTTDTQYF
TRBV19	-	TRBJ1-1	TRBD1	TGTGCCAGTAGTAGCGTACAGGGGGGCACTGAAGCTTTCTTT	CASSSVQGGTEAFF
TRBV7-2	-	TRBJ1-2	-	TGTGCCAGCAGCTTAGGCCGGGGCTCCGGGGGGGGCTACACCTTC	CASSLGRGSGGGYTF
TRBV7-2	-	TRBJ2-2	TRBD2	TGTGCCAGCAGCTTATACGGGGGGAGGAACACCGGGGAGCTGTTTTTT	CASSLYGGRNTGELFF
TRBV6-6	-	TRBJ1-4	TRBD1	TGTGCCAGCAGTTCTAGGGGGCACAATGAAAAACTGTTTTTT	CASSSRGHNEKLFF
TRBV5-6	once	TRBJ1-2	TRBD1	TGTGCCAGCAGCCTCGGACAGGGCGGCGGCTACACCTTC	CASSLGQGGGYTF
TRBV4-3	-	TRBJ1-2	-	TGCGCCGGCAGCCAAGATGTTACTGGTCGCTATGGCTACACCTTC	CAGSQDVTGRYGYTF
TRBV7-9	-	TRBJ1-2	TRBD1	TGTGCCAGCAGCTACCCCGGCGGGACAGGGGGCGGGAGTTACTATGGCTACACCTTC	CASSYPGGTGGGSYYGYTF
TRBV4-1	-	TRBJ1-4	-	TGCGCCAGCAGCCAAGAGGAAACGGGATGGGAAAAACTGTTTTTT	CASSQEETGWEKLFF
TRBV5-1	-	TRBJ2-2	TRBD2	TGCGCCAGCATTCTCCCCCGGGGGTGGGGACTAGTCTCTCCCGGGGAGCTGTTTTTT	CASILPRGWGLVSPGELFF
TRBV23-1	-	TRBJ1-2	TRBD1	TGCGCCAGCAGTCCCCCGGGACAGGGACTAACCAACTATGGCTACACCTTC	CASSPPGQGLTNYGYTF
TRBV2	-	TRBJ1-2	-	TGTGCCAGCAGCCTTTTAGAGTATGGCTACACCTTC	CASSLLEYGYTF
TRBV5-6	-	TRBJ1-5	TRBD1	TGTGCCAGCAGCTTGTATGGGACAGGCAATCAGCCCCAGCATTTT	CASSLYGTGNQPQHF
TRBV29-1	few	TRBJ1-1	TRBD1	TGCAGCTCCCTACAGGGGGCCGGCACTGAAGCTTTCTTT	CSSLQGAGTEAFF
TRBV11-2	-	TRBJ2-3	-	TGTGCCAGCAGCTTAGACAGCGGAACAGATACGCAGTATTTT	CASSLDSGTDTQYF
TRBV29-1	-	TRBJ1-2	-	TGCAGCGTTGAAGATCCAGGGGCGGTCTATGGCTACACCTTC	CSVEDPGAVYGYTF
TRBV9	-	TRBJ2-3	-	TGTGCCAGCAGCTGGGGGACGGGAGACACAGATACGCAGTATTTT	CASSWGTGDTDTQYF
TRBV9	-	TRBJ2-1	TRBD1	TGTGCCAGCAGCGCGACAGGGGCCCCCTACAATGAGCAGTTCTTC	CASSATGAPYNEQFF
TRBV14	-	TRBJ1-2	TRBD1	TGTGCCAGCAGCCCCCGGACAGGGCAAGGCTACACCTTC	CASSPRTGQGYTF
TRBV18	few	TRBJ2-2	TRBD2	TGTGCCAGCCCTTCGGGAGGGAACACCGGGGAGCTGTTTTTT	CASPSGGNTGELFF
TRBV11-2	-	TRBJ2-3	TRBD2	TGTGCCAGCAGCCCTGAGGGAACTAGCGGGCCCCCCTTCGATACGCAGTATTTT	CASSPEGTSGPPFDTQYF
TRBV10-3	-	TRBJ1-1	-	TGTGCCATCAGTGATTGGGGCCGGCCGTTCACTGAAGCTTTCTTT	CAISDWGRPFTEAFF
TRBV6-4	few	TRBJ1-5	-	TGTGCCAGCAGCCTCTTGGGAGGAGGCAATCAGCCCCAGCATTTT	CASSLLGGGNQPQHF
TRBV6-1	few	TRBJ1-2	TRBD1	TGTGCCAGCAGTGAGGATGGACAGGGCTTCTATGGCTACACCTTC	CASSEDGQGFYGYTF
TRBV7-2	-	TRBJ2-7	TRBD1	TGTGCCAGCGCTTCTCGACAGGGGGGTCACGAGCAGTACTTC	CASASRQGGHEQYF
TRBV18	few	TRBJ1-3	-	TGTGCCAGCTCCCGACAGCTCAGCTCTGGAAACACCATATATTTT	CASSRQLSSGNTIYF
TRBV29-1	-	TRBJ2-3	-	TGCAGCGCTCGGGAGGACAGCGATACGCAGTATTTT	CSAREDSDTQYF
TRBV2	-	TRBJ2-7	-	TGTGCCAGCAGTGAGTACGAGGCAGTGGACGAGCAGTACTTC	CASSEYEAVDEQYF